The 2 T cell receptor beta chains listed next were all sequenced from one sample in a study of T-cell reconstitution after alpha-beta-depleted transplantation in children (dated by TCRdb to the mid-2010s). The sample's treatment or condition label, decoded: allogeneic hematopoietic cell transplantation with graft depleted of TCRalphabeta T cells and CD19 B cells. Libraries were constructed by PCR. Sequencing took place on an Illumina HiSeq 2500. TCR library preparation used molecular barcoding, with unique molecular identifiers applied to normalize quantification of the TCRbeta repertoire. The public reads were reprocessed in TCRdb via fastp at Q25 and MiXCR, keeping in-frame beta chains. One record per CDR3 amino acid sequence lists the most common genes and DNA. A total of a few hundred thousand distinct CDR3 sequences appear in this sample, over 10% of them only once. In total, the top ten clones hold over 2% of the sample.

Sequenced here: PBMCs, mostly from graft donor cells, sampled 360 days after TCRalphabeta/CD19-depleted stem cell transplant. These receptors all stem from a male patient between 10 and 17 years old who had a stem cell transplant for acute myeloid leukemia, so the T cells may come from the graft donor.

This clonotype was observed at least ten times. This chain joins TRBV9 and TRBJ2-7; no clear D. This CDR3 has 14 residues. V was trimmed by 0 bases and J by 1 base, leaving 8 bases between them. Germline V gene data show CDR1 as SGDLS and CDR2 as YYNGEE. DNA of the CDR3: TGTGCCAGCAGCGTAGGAACAGTTTCCTACGAGCAGTACTTC. It is translated as CASSVGTVSYEQYF.

This clonotype was counted a few times. The J gene is TRBJ1-6, the V gene TRBV6-5, with D possibly being TRBD1 (6 bases). Germline-derived CDR1 and CDR2 are MNHEY and SVGAGI. This CDR3 contains 18 residues. With 2 bases removed from V and 8 bases from J, the gap between germline ends came to 22 bases. The CDR3 spells CASSYEAGVRIWDSPLHF. CDR3 DNA sequence: TGTGCCAGCAGTTACGAGGCAGGGGTCAGGATTTGGGATTCACCCCTCCACTTT.